Shown below are 27 T cell receptor beta chains from a single sample sequenced in a study of shared T cell receptors in the human thymus. Only in-frame clones appear in the TCRdb table, and some are missing; sequencing was by immunoSEQ multiplex PCR. The sample consists of 640,000 or so clones, over 75% of them appearing once. This sample was shared with a second study, whose subject was human thymus T cells.

The specimen was thymocytes. All receptors come from a boy in the first two years of life with a congenital heart defect.

The chain employs TRBV6-8 and TRBJ2-1; 16 bases fit TRBD2. Trimming took 4 bases from V and 0 from J; bases not matched to a gene: 9. The CDR3 has 20 amino acids. Germline CDR1 and CDR2: MNHGY and SAAAGT. The CDR3: CASSWGTSGRVGSSYNEQFF. The CDR3 region has the DNA TGTGCCAGCAGTTGGGGGACTAGCGGGAGGGTTGGGAGCTCCTACAATGAGCAGTTCTTC.

CDR3 in DNA: TGTGCCAGCAGTTTCGCAGATACCTACGAGCAGTACTTC. This encodes CASSFADTYEQYF. The chain is built from TRBV28 and TRBJ2-7, with no clear D. Germline CDR1 reads MDHEN; CDR2 reads SYDVKM. V lost 3 bases and J 2 bases, leaving 8 bases between the germline ends. This CDR3 spans 13 amino acids. Combining the CDR3 with reference TRBV28 and TRBJ2-7 gives the whole variable domain DVKVTQSSRYLVKRTGEKVFLECVQDMDHENMFWYRQDPGLGLRLIYFSYDVKMKEKGDIPEGYSVSREKKERFSLILESASTNQTSMYLCASSFADTYEQYFGPGTRLTVT.

The chain combines TRBV10-3 with TRBJ2-7, with 14 bases matching TRBD2. Trimming cost V 10 bases and J 0 bases; bases outside gene matches: 14. From germline, CDR1 is ENHRY and CDR2 SYGVKD. This CDR3 region has 18 residues. The DNA of the CDR3 is TGTGCCACCACCCCGGGACTAGCGGGAGTTGGGATCTCCTACGAGCAGTACTTC. Translated: CATTPGLAGVGISYEQYF.

This clone turned up a few times. The chain combines TRBV27 with TRBJ1-2, with 7 bases aligning to TRBD1. The germline CDR1 and CDR2 sequences are MNHEY and SMNVEV (reference sequence). The V and J ends lost 4 bases and 4 bases, in that order; junction bases with no gene match: 6. There are 14 residues in the CDR3. CDR3 DNA: TGTGCCAGCAGTTCACAGGACAGGACCTATGGCTACACCTTC. It is translated as CASSSQDRTYGYTF.

V usage is TRBV28 and J usage is TRBJ2-1; 11 positions match TRBD2. The CDR3 is made up of 19 amino acids. Germline CDR1 and CDR2: MDHEN and SYDVKM. Germline trimming cut 0 bases from V and 2 bases from J; bases unmatched to any gene: 9. Written as DNA, the CDR3 is TGTGCCAGCAGTTTATGCCTGACTAGCGGGAAACCTACCTACAATGAGCAGTTCTTC. Protein: CASSLCLTSGKPTYNEQFF.

The V call is TRBV25-1, the J call TRBJ2-5; D ambiguous. This CDR3 has 15 amino acids. The germline V gene has CDR1 MGHDK and CDR2 SYGVNS. With 4 bases removed from V and 5 bases from J, the gap between germline ends came to 17 bases. CDR3 sequence reads: CASSARNRLQETQYF. The CDR3 DNA reads TGTGCCAGCAGTGCGCGGAATAGACTTCAGGAGACCCAGTACTTC.

In its sample, this clone was seen a few times. The gene calls are TRBV19 and TRBJ2-7; 9 nucleotides match TRBD1. The CDR3 runs to 13 residues. Per germline, CDR1 LNHDA and CDR2 SQIVND (reference sequence). V was pared by 6 bases and J by 2 bases, with 2 bases of the junction left unmatched. The CDR3 sequence is CASRGTGPYEQYF. The CDR3 DNA reads as TGTGCCAGTAGGGGGACAGGGCCCTACGAGCAGTACTTC.

The chain employs TRBV7-6 and TRBJ1-2; D might be TRBD1 (6 bases). V was trimmed by 5 bases and J by 2 bases, leaving 24 bases between them. The CDR3 is 18 amino acids. Germline loops: CDR1 SGHVS, CDR2 FNYEAQ. The CDR3 sequence is CASSPGQRQHPTNYGYTF. The DNA of the CDR3 is TGTGCCAGCAGCCCGGGACAACGGCAACATCCCACCAACTATGGCTACACCTTC.

The V and J genes are TRBV27 and TRBJ1-1, with 9 bases matching TRBD1. Unmatched junction bases numbered 4, after V lost 4 bases and J lost 1 base. The germline gives CDR1 MNHEY, CDR2 SMNVEV (reference sequence). The CDR3 sequence is 15 residues long. CDR3 DNA sequence: TGTGCCAGCAGTTGGGACAGGGACGGGAACACTGAAGCTTTCTTT. The encoded protein is CASSWDRDGNTEAFF.

This sequence joins TRBV7-2 and TRBJ2-1; tentatively, D is TRBD2 (7 bases). The CDR3 is 18 residues long. Trimming removed 5 bases from V and 5 bases from J, with 25 bases in between. Germline V gene sequence: CDR1 SGHTA, CDR2 FQGNSA. The CDR3 DNA sequence: TGTGCCAGCAGCCCCCTTATTAAAGGGGGGGCATCCAACAATGAGCAGTTCTTC. As protein: CASSPLIKGGASNNEQFF.

The chain combines TRBV27 with TRBJ2-7, with D possibly matching TRBD2 (7 bases). The CDR3 loop spans 13 amino acids. CDR1 and CDR2 from the germline V gene are MNHEY and SMNVEV (reference sequence). The CDR3 DNA is TGTGCTACCATGGGAGGGGGGACCTACGAGCAGTACTTC. Residues: CATMGGGTYEQYF.

The rearrangement joins TRBV7-9 to TRBJ2-7, with D possibly TRBD2 on 6 matching bases. The CDR3 is 17 residues long. From germline, CDR1 is SEHNR and CDR2 FQNEAQ (reference sequence). V gave up 3 bases and J gave up 0 bases, with 18 bases separating them. CDR3 sequence (DNA): TGTGCCAGCAGCTTGGTCGGGGGTCCCCACAGCTCCTACGAGCAGTACTTC. Translating it yields CASSLVGGPHSSYEQYF. Full variable domain (rest looked up from reference TRBV7-9 and TRBJ2-7): DTGVSQNPRHKITKRGQNVTFRCDPISEHNRLYWYRQTLGQGPEFLTYFQNEAQLEKSRLLSDRFSAERPKGSFSTLEIQRTEQGDSAMYLCASSLVGGPHSSYEQYFGPGTRLTVT.

The rearrangement joins TRBV29-1 to TRBJ2-1; the match to TRBD1 covers 7 bases. The CDR3 is 16 amino acids. V lost 0 bases and J lost 5; bases outside the gene matches: 10. The germline CDR1 and CDR2 sequences are SQVTM and ANQGSEA. CDR3 in amino acids: CSVEDAGTEVNNEQFF. CDR3 nucleotides: TGCAGCGTTGAAGACGCCGGGACAGAAGTTAACAATGAGCAGTTCTTC.

The V gene is TRBV5-5, the J gene TRBJ1-2, with unresolved D. This CDR3 region has 15 residues. V lost 0 bases to trimming and J lost 3 bases, with 12 bases between them. Germline CDR1 is SGHKS and CDR2 is YYEKEE (reference sequence). The CDR3: CASSLGSFTDYGYTF. Written as DNA, the CDR3 is TGTGCCAGCAGCTTGGGGTCTTTTACTGACTATGGCTACACCTTC. Full variable domain (remainder filled in from reference TRBV5-5 and TRBJ1-2): DAGVTQSPTHLIKTRGQQVTLRCSPISGHKSVSWYQQVLGQGPQFIFQYYEKEERGRGNFPDRFSARQFPNYSSELNVNALLLGDSALYLCASSLGSFTDYGYTFGSGTRLTVV.

The CDR3 reads CASSQDLGQGVFYGYTF. Written as DNA, the CDR3 is TGCGCCAGCAGCCAAGATCTGGGGCAGGGGGTGTTCTATGGCTACACCTTC. The rearrangement uses TRBV4-1 and TRBJ1-2; TRBD1 matches 7 bases. The length of the CDR3 is 17 residues. The germline V gene encodes CDR1 MGHRA and CDR2 YSYEKL. V lost 0 bases and J lost 4; bases outside the gene matches: 11.

The chain combines TRBV19 with TRBJ1-1, with D possibly matching TRBD1 (6 bases). Trimming took 6 bases from V and 4 from J, leaving 18 bases between them. CDR3 length equals 15 residues. Germline values: CDR1 LNHDA, CDR2 SQIVND (reference sequence). The DNA of the CDR3 is TGTGCCAGTAGCCACCCCTGGGCAGGGGTCACTGAAGCTTTCTTT. Protein: CASSHPWAGVTEAFF.

The chain recombines TRBV5-6 with TRBJ1-3, with D hard to call. Germline assignment: CDR1 SGHDT and CDR2 YYEEEE. Trimming shortened V by 4 bases and J by 0 bases, and 14 bases separated the two germline ends. There are 16 residues in the CDR3. The CDR3 DNA reads TGTGCCAGCAGCCAGCCTGGGGAGAGCTCTGGAAACACCATATATTTT. Translated, it gives CASSQPGESSGNTIYF.

The chain couples TRBV15 to TRBJ1-5; 7 bases fit TRBD1. The CDR3 length is 18 residues. V lost 0 bases to trimming and J lost 2 bases; unmatched junction nucleotides: 10. Looked up from germline, CDR1 is LNHNV and CDR2 is YYDKDF (reference sequence). The CDR3, as DNA: TGTGCCACCAGCAGAGATGGGGAGACAGGGACTCGCAATCAGCCCCAGCATTTT. As protein: CATSRDGETGTRNQPQHF.

This rearrangement joins TRBV28 to TRBJ2-6; D is ambiguous. Trimming took 5 bases from V and 4 from J, leaving 15 bases between them. Germline CDR1 and CDR2: MDHEN and SYDVKM. This CDR3 has 16 amino acids. CDR3 residues: CASSPVSGEGANVLTF. For the CDR3, the DNA is TGTGCCAGCAGTCCGGTGTCGGGTGAAGGGGCCAACGTCCTGACTTTC.

The gene calls are TRBV6-6 and TRBJ2-4, with a possible D match to TRBD1 (6 bases). The CDR3 loop spans 16 amino acids. The germline V gene has CDR1 MNHNY and CDR2 SVGAGI (reference sequence). Trimming removed 6 bases from V and 5 bases from J, with 20 bases in between. In DNA form, the CDR3 reads TGTGCCAGCAGCCCCCGGGACAAACCGAATGAAAACATTCAGTACTTC. This encodes CASSPRDKPNENIQYF.

CDR3 DNA sequence: TGTGCCAGCAGCTTATTGGGTGCTAAGGGGGTAAGCAATCAGCCCCAGCATTTT. Its translation is CASSLLGAKGVSNQPQHF. The chain uses TRBV7-8 and TRBJ1-5; perhaps TRBD1 as D (6 bases). CDR3 length: 18 amino acids. Germline-derived CDR1 and CDR2 are SGHVS and FQNEAQ. V was shortened by 2 bases and J by 1 base, with 18 bases between the two germline ends. Using reference TRBV7-8 and TRBJ1-5 for the parts outside the CDR3, the full variable domain is GAGVSQSPRYKVAKRGQDVALRCDPISGHVSLFWYQQALGQGPEFLTYFQNEAQLDKSGLPSDRFFAERPEGSVSTLKIQRTQQEDSAVYLCASSLLGAKGVSNQPQHFGDGTRLSIL.

The V and J genes are TRBV30 and TRBJ1-2; TRBD1 matches 7 bases. The CDR3 consists of 14 residues. V gave up 3 bases and J gave up 4 bases; unmatched junction bases: 8. Germline V lookup: CDR1 GTSNPN, CDR2 SVGIG (reference sequence). The CDR3: CAWRAPGQVYGYTF. The CDR3 nucleotides are TGTGCCTGGAGGGCCCCCGGACAGGTCTATGGCTACACCTTC.

This chain joins TRBV28 and TRBJ2-1; D call uncertain. Between the trimmed V and J ends, which lost 6 bases and 0 bases, there was a span of 12 bases. This CDR3 is 15 amino acids long. Germline CDR1 MDHEN, CDR2 SYDVKM. As DNA, the CDR3 is TGTGCCAGCAGGCCTCTCTCCAGCTCCTACAATGAGCAGTTCTTC. This sequence encodes CASRPLSSSYNEQFF.

The chain couples TRBV11-2 to TRBJ2-2, with 8 bases identical to TRBD2. The CDR3 is 18 amino acids. Germline V gives CDR1 SGHAT, CDR2 FQNNGV. The trim removed 2 bases at V and 6 bases at J, leaving 14 bases unmatched. For the CDR3, the DNA is TGTGCCAGCAGCTTACAACCGGGACTAGGCGGATTGGCCGGGGAGCTGTTTTTT. Translating it yields CASSLQPGLGGLAGELFF.

The genes are TRBV28 and TRBJ2-7, with D uncertain. Trimming took 7 bases from V and 3 from J, leaving 28 bases between them. CDR1 and CDR2 from the germline V gene are MDHEN and SYDVKM. This CDR3 contains 18 residues. CDR3 sequence (DNA): TGTGCCAGCACCCGTTCGAAGGCATTGGTATTAGCCGGCTACGAGCAGTACTTC. Its protein product is CASTRSKALVLAGYEQYF.

The sample holds a few counts of this clone. The chain employs TRBV12-5 and TRBJ2-1; 7 bases agree with TRBD1. The CDR3 contains 17 residues. Germline CDR1 LGHNT, CDR2 FRNRAP. J lost 1 base, V lost 5 bases, and 11 bases had no gene match. The CDR3 region has the DNA TGTGCTAGTGGTCCCTCCTCGAGGGGGCTTTCCTACAATGAGCAGTTCTTC. Its translation: CASGPSSRGLSYNEQFF. Filled out from reference TRBV12-5 and TRBJ2-1, the complete variable domain reads DARVTQTPRHKVTEMGQEVTMRCQPILGHNTVFWYRQTMMQGLELLAYFRNRAPLDDSGMPKDRFSAEMPDATLATLKIQPSEPRDSAVYFCASGPSSRGLSYNEQFFGPGTRLTVL.

This clone was recorded only once. The V and J genes are TRBV5-6 and TRBJ1-2, with 8 bases fitting TRBD1. This CDR3 region has 16 residues. V trimming: 3 bases; J trimming: 1 base; junction bases outside the gene matches: 8. CDR1 is SGHDT, CDR2 YYEEEE, per germline. The CDR3: CASSSFQGAHNYGYTF. In DNA form, the CDR3 reads TGTGCCAGCAGCTCGTTCCAGGGGGCGCATAACTATGGCTACACCTTC.